The rows below give T cell receptor beta chains drawn from one sample of a study of T cell responses to AZD1222 COVID-19 vaccine. Measured with immunoSEQ multiplex PCR; TCRdb has only the in-frame clones, and not every one. The sample holds about 140,000 clones, 85% to 95% seen once. This specimen consisted of peripheral blood, obtained 28 days after the second AZD1222 dose. The receptors originated from an adult who received the AZD1222 COVID-19 vaccine. Both conserved end residues are part of each CDR3. D genes are given only for firm matches. The size of a clone is reported for some rows only, either as once, few or many, or as a class for expanded clones.

j_call v_call clone_size d_call cdr3_nt cdr3_aa
TRBJ1-1 TRBV9 NA NA TGTGCCAGCAGCGTAGGGTCGGGGGCGCGAGCAGAAGCTTTCTTT CASSVGSGARAEAFF
TRBJ1-2 TRBV29-1 NA TRBD1 TGCAGCGTTGAAGATAACGGGGCAGGGGGCGCGTATGGCTACACCTTC CSVEDNGAGGAYGYTF
TRBJ1-2 TRBV19 NA NA TGTGCCAGCCGCACCGACAGGAACTATGGCTACACCTTC CASRTDRNYGYTF
TRBJ1-2 TRBV19 NA TRBD1 TGTGCCAGTAGTCCGACAGGGGACTATGGCTACACCTTC CASSPTGDYGYTF
TRBJ1-1 TRBV10-3 NA NA TGTGCCATCAGTGACCGGGGGGGAGATGAAGCTTTCTTT CAISDRGGDEAFF
TRBJ1-2 TRBV27 NA NA TGTGCCAGCCGATCCCTTAATTACTATGGCTACACCTTC CASRSLNYYGYTF
TRBJ2-5 TRBV15 NA NA TGTGCCACCAGCGGGAACCAAGAGACCCAGTACTTC CATSGNQETQYF
TRBJ2-7 TRBV29-1 NA NA TGCAGCGTTGATCGAGCAGGGGAAGGGTACGAGCAGTACTTC CSVDRAGEGYEQYF
TRBJ1-1 TRBV19 NA NA TGTGCCAGTAGTATTGTTGATGCGGGGAACACTGAAGCTTTCTTT CASSIVDAGNTEAFF
TRBJ1-2 TRBV5-5 NA TRBD1 TGTGCCAGCAGACTAACAGGGGCGTCGGATGGCTACACCTTC CASRLTGASDGYTF
TRBJ1-1 TRBV7-8 NA NA TGTGCCAGCAGCTTAGGTTTGGGAGGGAACACTGAAGCTTTCTTT CASSLGLGGNTEAFF
TRBJ1-4 TRBV7-9 NA NA TGTGCCAGCAGCACCGCGGGGGAGGAAAAACTGTTTTTT CASSTAGEEKLFF
TRBJ2-7 TRBV5-6 NA TRBD2 TGTGCCAGCAGCCCCCCAGGTAAGAAGCGGGAGGTTTACGAGCAGTACTTC CASSPPGKKREVYEQYF
TRBJ2-7 TRBV15 NA NA TGTGCCACCAGCAGAGGGGTCATGGGAGGCGAGCAGTACTTC CATSRGVMGGEQYF
TRBJ2-5 TRBV7-3 NA TRBD2 TGTGCCAGCAGCCCGGGACTAGCGGGGGAAGAGACCCAGTACTTC CASSPGLAGEETQYF
TRBJ1-1 TRBV7-6 NA NA TGTGCCAGCAGCCCCCGAGCCCCGGGTACTGAAGCTTTCTTT CASSPRAPGTEAFF
TRBJ1-2 TRBV28 NA TRBD1 TGTGCCACCGATCGGACAGGGAACTATGGCTACACCTTC CATDRTGNYGYTF
TRBJ2-7 TRBV5-1 NA TRBD1 TGCGCCAGCAGCTGGGGACAGGGGGGGAGCTCCTACGAGCAGTACTTC CASSWGQGGSSYEQYF
TRBJ2-2 TRBV30 NA TRBD2 TGTGCCTGGAGTGTAGGGTGGGCTAGCGGGAGGAACCGCGCCGGGGAGCTGTTTTTT CAWSVGWASGRNRAGELFF
TRBJ2-7 TRBV9 NA NA TGTGCCAGCAGCCTCCCTGGATACGAGCAGTACTTC CASSLPGYEQYF
TRBJ2-5 TRBV5-1 NA NA TGCGCCAGCAGTTCCGGGACATCAGTAGGGGAGACCCAGTACTTC CASSSGTSVGETQYF
TRBJ2-2 TRBV7-9 NA NA TGTGCCAGCAGCTTAACCCGACGACCCCCGGGCGGGGAGCTGTTTTTT CASSLTRRPPGGELFF
TRBJ2-3 TRBV7-2 NA NA TGTGCCATCACTACATCCGATACGCAGTATTTT CAITTSDTQYF
TRBJ1-2 TRBV6-5 NA TRBD1 TGTGCCAGCAGTGACTCGACAGGGGGCTATGGCTACACCTTC CASSDSTGGYGYTF
TRBJ1-6 TRBV6-5 NA NA TGTGCCAGCCGGAGCTCCTATAATTCACCCCTCCACTTT CASRSSYNSPLHF
TRBJ2-7 TRBV29-1 NA TRBD1 TGCAGCGCGGAAGACAGGGGCTACGAGCAGTACTTC CSAEDRGYEQYF
TRBJ2-7 TRBV27 once NA TGTGCCAGCAGTGCGGGATCTGCCTACGAGCAGTACTTC CASSAGSAYEQYF